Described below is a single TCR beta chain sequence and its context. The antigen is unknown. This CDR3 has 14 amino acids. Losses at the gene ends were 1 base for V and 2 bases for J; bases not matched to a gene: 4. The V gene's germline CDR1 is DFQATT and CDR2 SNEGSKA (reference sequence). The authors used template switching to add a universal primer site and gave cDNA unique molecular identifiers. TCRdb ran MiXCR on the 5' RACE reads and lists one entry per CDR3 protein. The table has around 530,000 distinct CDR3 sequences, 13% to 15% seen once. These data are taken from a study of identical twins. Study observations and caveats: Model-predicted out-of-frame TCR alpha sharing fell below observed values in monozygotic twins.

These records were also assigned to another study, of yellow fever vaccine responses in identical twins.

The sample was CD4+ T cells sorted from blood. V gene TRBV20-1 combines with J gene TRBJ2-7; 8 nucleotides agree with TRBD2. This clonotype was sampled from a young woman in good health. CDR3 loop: CSARAGGSAYEQYF. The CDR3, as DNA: TGCAGTGCTAGAGCGGGAGGGTCGGCCTACGAGCAGTACTTC.